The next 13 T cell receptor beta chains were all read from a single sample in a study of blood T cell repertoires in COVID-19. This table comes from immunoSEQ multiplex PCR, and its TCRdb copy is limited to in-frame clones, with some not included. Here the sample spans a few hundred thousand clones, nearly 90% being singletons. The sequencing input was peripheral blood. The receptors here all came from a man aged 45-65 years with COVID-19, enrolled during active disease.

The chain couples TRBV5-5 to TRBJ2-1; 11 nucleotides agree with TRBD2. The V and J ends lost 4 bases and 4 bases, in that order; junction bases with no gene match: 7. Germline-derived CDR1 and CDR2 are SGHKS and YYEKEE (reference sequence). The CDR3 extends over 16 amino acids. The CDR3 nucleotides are TGTGCCAGCAGCCCGACTAGCGGGGCGAAATACAATGAGCAGTTCTTC. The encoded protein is CASSPTSGAKYNEQFF. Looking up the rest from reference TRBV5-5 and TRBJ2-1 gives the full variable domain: DAGVTQSPTHLIKTRGQQVTLRCSPISGHKSVSWYQQVLGQGPQFIFQYYEKEERGRGNFPDRFSARQFPNYSSELNVNALLLGDSALYLCASSPTSGAKYNEQFFGPGTRLTVL.

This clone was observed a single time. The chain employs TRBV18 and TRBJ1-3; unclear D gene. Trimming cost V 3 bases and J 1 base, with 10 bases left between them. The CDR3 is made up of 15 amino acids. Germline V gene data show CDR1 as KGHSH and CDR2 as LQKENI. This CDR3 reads CASSPVGLSGNTIYF. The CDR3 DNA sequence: TGTGCCAGCTCACCCGTGGGCCTTTCTGGAAACACCATATATTTT.

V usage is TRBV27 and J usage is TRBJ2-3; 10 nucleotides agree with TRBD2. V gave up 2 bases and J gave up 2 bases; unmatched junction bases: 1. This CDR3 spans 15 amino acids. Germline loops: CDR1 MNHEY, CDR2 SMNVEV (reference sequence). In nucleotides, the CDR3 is TGTGCCAGCAGTTTAAGCGGGGGGGCCACAGATACGCAGTATTTT. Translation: CASSLSGGATDTQYF.

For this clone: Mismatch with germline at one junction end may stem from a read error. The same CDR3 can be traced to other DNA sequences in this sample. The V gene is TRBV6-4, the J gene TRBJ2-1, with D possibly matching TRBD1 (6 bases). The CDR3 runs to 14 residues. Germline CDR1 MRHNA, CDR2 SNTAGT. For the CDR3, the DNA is TGTGCCAGTAGTGTCGAGGACAGAGACAATGAGCAGTTCTTC. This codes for CASSVEDRDNEQFF.

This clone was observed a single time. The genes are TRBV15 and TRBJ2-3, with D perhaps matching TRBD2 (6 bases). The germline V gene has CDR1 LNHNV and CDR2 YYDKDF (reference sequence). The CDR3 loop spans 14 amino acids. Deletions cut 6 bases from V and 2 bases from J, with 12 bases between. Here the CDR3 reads CATRGREFTDTQYF. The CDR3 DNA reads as TGTGCCACCAGGGGACGGGAGTTCACAGATACGCAGTATTTT.

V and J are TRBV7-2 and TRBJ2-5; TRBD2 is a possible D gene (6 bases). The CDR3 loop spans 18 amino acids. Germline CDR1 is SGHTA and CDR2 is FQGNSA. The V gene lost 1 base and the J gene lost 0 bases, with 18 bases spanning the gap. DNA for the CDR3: TGTGCCAGCAGCTTAGTGGCCTCGGGAGTGGTTTACCAAGAGACCCAGTACTTC. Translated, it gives CASSLVASGVVYQETQYF.

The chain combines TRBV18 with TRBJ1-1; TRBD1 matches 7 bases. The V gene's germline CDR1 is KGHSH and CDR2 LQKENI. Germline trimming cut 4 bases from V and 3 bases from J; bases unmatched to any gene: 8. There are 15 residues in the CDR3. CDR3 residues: CASSRTDREDTEAFF. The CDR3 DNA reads TGTGCCAGCTCACGTACCGACAGGGAGGACACTGAAGCTTTCTTT.

CDR3 sequence (DNA): TGTGCCAGCAGTTACTCGAGGCGGGACAACATTCAGTACTTC. This translates into CASSYSRRDNIQYF. This chain connects TRBV6-5 to TRBJ2-4; tentatively, D is TRBD2 (6 bases). Trimming removed 0 bases from V and 7 bases from J, with 10 bases in between. In germline, CDR1 is MNHEY, CDR2 SVGAGI. The CDR3 loop spans 14 amino acids.

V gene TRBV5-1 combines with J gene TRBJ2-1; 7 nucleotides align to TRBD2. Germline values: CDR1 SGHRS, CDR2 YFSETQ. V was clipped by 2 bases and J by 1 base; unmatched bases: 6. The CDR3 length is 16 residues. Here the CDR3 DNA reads TGCGCCAGCAGCTTTATTGGACTAGTATCCTACAATGAGCAGTTCTTC. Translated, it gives CASSFIGLVSYNEQFF.

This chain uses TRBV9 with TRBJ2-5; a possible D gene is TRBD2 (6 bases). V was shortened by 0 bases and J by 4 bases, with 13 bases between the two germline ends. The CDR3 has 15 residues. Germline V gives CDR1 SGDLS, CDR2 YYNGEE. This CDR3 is CASSVGRERRETQYF. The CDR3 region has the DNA TGTGCCAGCAGCGTAGGGCGGGAAAGGCGAGAGACCCAGTACTTC.

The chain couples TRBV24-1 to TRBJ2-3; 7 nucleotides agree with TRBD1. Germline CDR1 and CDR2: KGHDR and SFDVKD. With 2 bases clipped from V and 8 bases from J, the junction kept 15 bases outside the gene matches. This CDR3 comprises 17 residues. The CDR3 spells CATSDYTGQAQRGTQYF. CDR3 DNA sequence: TGTGCCACCAGTGATTACACCGGACAGGCTCAAAGGGGTACGCAGTATTTT.

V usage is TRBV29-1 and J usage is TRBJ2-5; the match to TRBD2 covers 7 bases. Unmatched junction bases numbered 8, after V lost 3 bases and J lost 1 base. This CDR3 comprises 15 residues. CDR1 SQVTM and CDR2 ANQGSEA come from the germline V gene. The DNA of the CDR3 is TGCAGCGTTGATCATTTGCGGGGGAGCCAAGAGACCCAGTACTTC. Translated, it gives CSVDHLRGSQETQYF.

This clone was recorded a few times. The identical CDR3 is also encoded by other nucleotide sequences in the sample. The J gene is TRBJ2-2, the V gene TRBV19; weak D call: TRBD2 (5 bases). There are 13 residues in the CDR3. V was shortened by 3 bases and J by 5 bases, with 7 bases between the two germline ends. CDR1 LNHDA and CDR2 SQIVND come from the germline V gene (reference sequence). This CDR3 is CASSIRGTGELFF. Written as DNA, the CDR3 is TGTGCCAGTAGTATTCGGGGAACCGGGGAGCTGTTTTTT. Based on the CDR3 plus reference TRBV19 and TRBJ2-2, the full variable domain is DGGITQSPKYLFRKEGQNVTLSCEQNLNHDAMYWYRQDPGQGLRLIYYSQIVNDFQKGDIAEGYSVSREKKESFPLTVTSAQKNPTAFYLCASSIRGTGELFFGEGSRLTVL.